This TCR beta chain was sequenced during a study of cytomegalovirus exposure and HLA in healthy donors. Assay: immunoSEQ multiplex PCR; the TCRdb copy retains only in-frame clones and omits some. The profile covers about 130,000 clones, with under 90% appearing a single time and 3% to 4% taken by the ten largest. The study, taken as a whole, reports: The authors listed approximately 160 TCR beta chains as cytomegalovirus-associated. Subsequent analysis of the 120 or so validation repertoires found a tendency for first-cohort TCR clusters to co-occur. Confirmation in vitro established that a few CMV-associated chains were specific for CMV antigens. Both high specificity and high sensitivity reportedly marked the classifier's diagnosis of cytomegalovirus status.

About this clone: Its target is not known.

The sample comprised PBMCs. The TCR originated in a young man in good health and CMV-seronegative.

The DNA for the CDR3 is TGTGCCAGCAGCTTGGGAGCAGGGAGGGGGTACGAGCAGTACTTC. Encoded protein: CASSLGAGRGYEQYF. The chain couples TRBV5-6 to TRBJ2-7; D is possibly TRBD2 (7 bases). V shed 0 bases and J shed 4 bases, with 14 bases lying between them. The CDR3 length is 15 residues. In germline, CDR1 is SGHDT, CDR2 YYEEEE.